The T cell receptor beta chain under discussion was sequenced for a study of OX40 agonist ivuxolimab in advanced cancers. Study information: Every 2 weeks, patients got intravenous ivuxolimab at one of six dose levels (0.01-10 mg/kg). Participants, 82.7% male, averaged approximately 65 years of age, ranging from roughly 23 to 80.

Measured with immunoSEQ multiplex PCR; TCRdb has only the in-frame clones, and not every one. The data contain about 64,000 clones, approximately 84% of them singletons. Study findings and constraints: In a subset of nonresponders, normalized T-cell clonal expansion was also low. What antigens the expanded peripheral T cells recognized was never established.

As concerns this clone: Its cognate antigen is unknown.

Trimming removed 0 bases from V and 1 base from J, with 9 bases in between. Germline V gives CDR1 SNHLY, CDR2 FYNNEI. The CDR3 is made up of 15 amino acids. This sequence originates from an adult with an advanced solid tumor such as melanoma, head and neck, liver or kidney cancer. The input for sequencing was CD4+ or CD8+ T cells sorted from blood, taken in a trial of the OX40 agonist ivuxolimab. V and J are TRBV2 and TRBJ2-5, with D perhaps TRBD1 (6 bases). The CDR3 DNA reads TGTGCCAGCAGTGAAGCCGGGACAACCCAAGAGACCCAGTACTTC. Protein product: CASSEAGTTQETQYF.